The sequence of this T cell receptor (beta chain) was determined in a study of T cell responses to AZD1222 COVID-19 vaccine. The data were produced by immunoSEQ multiplex PCR, yet TCRdb's version contains in-frame clones alone and is incomplete. This table has around 180,000 clones, roughly nine tenths appearing once. The CDR3 runs to 16 residues. Trimming took off 1 base at V and 0 bases at J, with 9 bases between the two ends. Germline values: CDR1 SGHTA, CDR2 FQGNSA. This TCR came from an adult in good health. The sequenced sample was peripheral blood, obtained on day 0 of AZD1222 vaccination. V and J are TRBV7-2 and TRBJ2-2; D is possibly TRBD1 (5 bases). This chain's CDR3 is CASSLVPGTNTGELFF. The DNA of the CDR3 is TGTGCCAGCAGCTTAGTCCCAGGGACGAACACCGGGGAGCTGTTTTTT. The full variable domain, completed using reference TRBV7-2 and TRBJ2-2, is GAGVSQSPSNKVTEKGKDVELRCDPISGHTALYWYRQSLGQGLEFLIYFQGNSAPDKSGLPSDRFSAERTGGSVSTLTIQRTQQEDSAVYLCASSLVPGTNTGELFFGEGSRLTVL.